The present entry profiles one T cell receptor (beta chain) with its context. These data originate in a study of control samples from healthy donors and cancer patients. Looked up from germline, CDR1 is LGHNA and CDR2 is YNFKEQ. Trimming removed 0 bases from V and 2 bases from J; junction bases left unmatched: 6. This CDR3 has 17 residues. Assay used: immunoSEQ multiplex PCR; TCRdb lists only in-frame clones, some missing. The sample shows 150,000 to 160,000 clones, about 93% of them seen only once. The sequenced material came from blood. The sequence was collected from a man aged 45 to 65 in good health. The J gene is TRBJ2-3, the V gene TRBV4-2; 9 bases agree with TRBD2. The CDR3 DNA reads as TGTGCCAGCAGCCAAGACGTTCTAGCGGGAAACACAGATACGCAGTATTTT. This encodes CASSQDVLAGNTDTQYF.